This TCR beta chain emerged from a study of shared clonotypes between healthy human individuals. Overall study context: Each donor contributed plates that comprised three CD4 naive, three CD4 memory, two CD8 naive and one CD8 memory. Study-level findings and limits: Sharing across a handful of donors was seen in roughly 5% of naive CD4 clonotypes.

This clone came up once. Its antigen is unidentified. The same CDR3 can be traced to other DNA sequences in this sample. CD45RO-negative, CCR7-positively selected cells formed the naive CD8 fraction, excluding terminally differentiated effector memory CD45RA+ cells. Splitting of each subset's genomic DNA was done evenly across several immunoSEQ plates. Profiled with immunoSEQ multiplex PCR; TCRdb holds only in-frame clones, not every one. The sample yields approximately 720,000 clones, just over 90% seen once. The CDR3 runs 13 residues. V lost 2 bases, J lost 2 bases, and 7 bases lay in between. CDR1 SEHNR and CDR2 FQNEAQ come from the germline V gene (reference sequence).

The chain is built from TRBV7-9 and TRBJ2-7; unclear D gene. The origin of this receptor is a young man in good health. Input material: naive CD8+ T cells sorted from blood. The CDR3 DNA sequence: TGTGCCAGCAGCTTACTAGGGACCTACGAGCAGTACTTC. This encodes CASSLLGTYEQYF. Combining the CDR3 with reference TRBV7-9 and TRBJ2-7 gives the whole variable domain DTGVSQNPRHKITKRGQNVTFRCDPISEHNRLYWYRQTLGQGPEFLTYFQNEAQLEKSRLLSDRFSAERPKGSFSTLEIQRTEQGDSAMYLCASSLLGTYEQYFGPGTRLTVT.